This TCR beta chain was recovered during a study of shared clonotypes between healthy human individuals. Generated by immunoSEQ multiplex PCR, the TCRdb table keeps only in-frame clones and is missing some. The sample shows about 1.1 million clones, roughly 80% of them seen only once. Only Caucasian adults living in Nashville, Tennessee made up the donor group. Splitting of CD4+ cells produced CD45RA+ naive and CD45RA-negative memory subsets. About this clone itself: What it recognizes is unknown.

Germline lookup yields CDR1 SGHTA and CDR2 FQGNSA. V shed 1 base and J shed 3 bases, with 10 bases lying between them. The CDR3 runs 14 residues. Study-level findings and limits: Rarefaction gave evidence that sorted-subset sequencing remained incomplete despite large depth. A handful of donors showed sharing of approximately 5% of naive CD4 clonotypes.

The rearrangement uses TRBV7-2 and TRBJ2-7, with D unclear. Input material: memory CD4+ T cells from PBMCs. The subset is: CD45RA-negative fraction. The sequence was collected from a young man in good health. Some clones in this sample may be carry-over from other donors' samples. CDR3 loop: CASSLVSGVYEQYF. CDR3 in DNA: TGTGCCAGCAGCTTAGTGAGTGGGGTCTACGAGCAGTACTTC.